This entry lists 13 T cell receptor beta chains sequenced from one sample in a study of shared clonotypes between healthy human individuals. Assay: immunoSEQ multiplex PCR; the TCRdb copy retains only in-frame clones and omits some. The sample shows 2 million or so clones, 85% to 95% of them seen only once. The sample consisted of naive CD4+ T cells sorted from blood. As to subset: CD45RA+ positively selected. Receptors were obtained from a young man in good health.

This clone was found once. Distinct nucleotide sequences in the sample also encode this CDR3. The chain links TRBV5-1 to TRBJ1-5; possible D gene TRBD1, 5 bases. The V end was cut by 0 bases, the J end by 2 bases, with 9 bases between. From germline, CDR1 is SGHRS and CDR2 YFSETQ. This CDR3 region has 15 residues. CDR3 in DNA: TGCGCCAGCAGCTTGGCGGGGGAAGGCAATCAGCCCCAGCATTTT. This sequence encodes CASSLAGEGNQPQHF.

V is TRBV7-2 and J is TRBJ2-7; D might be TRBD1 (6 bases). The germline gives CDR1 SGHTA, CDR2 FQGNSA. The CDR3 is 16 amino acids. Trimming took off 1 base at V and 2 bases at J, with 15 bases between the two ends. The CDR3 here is CASSLGPGQTTYEQYF. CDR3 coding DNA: TGTGCCAGCAGCTTAGGCCCCGGACAGACCACCTACGAGCAGTACTTC.

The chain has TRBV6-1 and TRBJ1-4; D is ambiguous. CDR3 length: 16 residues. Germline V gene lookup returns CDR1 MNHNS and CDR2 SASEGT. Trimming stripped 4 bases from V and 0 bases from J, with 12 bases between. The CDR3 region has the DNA TGTGCCAGCAGTGTTCGGGAAAACCCAACTAATGAAAAACTGTTTTTT. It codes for CASSVRENPTNEKLFF.

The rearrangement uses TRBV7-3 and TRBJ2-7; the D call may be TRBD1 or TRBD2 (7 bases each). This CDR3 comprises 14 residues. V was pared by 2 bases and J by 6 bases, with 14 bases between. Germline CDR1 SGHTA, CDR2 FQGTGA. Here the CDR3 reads CASSLGQGEGEQYF. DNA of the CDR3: TGTGCCAGCAGCTTAGGGCAGGGGGAGGGCGAGCAGTACTTC.

CDR3 sequence (DNA): TGTGCCAGCTCACCAAATGAGATTTCCACAGATACGCAGTATTTT. This encodes CASSPNEISTDTQYF. This rearrangement joins TRBV18 to TRBJ2-3; D is undetermined. Germline lookup yields CDR1 KGHSH and CDR2 LQKENI. V shed 2 bases and J shed 2 bases, with 11 bases lying between them. The CDR3 sequence is 15 residues long.

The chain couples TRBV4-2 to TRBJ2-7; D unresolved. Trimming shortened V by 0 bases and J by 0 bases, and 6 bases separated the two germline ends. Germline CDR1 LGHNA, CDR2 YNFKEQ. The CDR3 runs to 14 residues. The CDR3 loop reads CASSQDLSSYEQYF. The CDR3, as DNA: TGTGCCAGCAGCCAAGACCTAAGCTCCTACGAGCAGTACTTC.

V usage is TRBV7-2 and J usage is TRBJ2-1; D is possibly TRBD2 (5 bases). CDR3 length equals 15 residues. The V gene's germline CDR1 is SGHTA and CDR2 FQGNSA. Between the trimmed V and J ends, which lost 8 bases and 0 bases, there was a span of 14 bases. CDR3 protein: CASGNSASSYNEQFF. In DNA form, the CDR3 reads TGTGCCAGCGGAAATAGCGCAAGCTCCTACAATGAGCAGTTCTTC.

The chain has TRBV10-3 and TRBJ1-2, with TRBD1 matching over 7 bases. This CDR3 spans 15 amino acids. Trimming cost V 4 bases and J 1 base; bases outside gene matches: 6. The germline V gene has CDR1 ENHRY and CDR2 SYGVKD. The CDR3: CAISGRDSSNYGYTF. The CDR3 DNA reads TGTGCCATCAGTGGCAGGGACAGTAGTAACTATGGCTACACCTTC.

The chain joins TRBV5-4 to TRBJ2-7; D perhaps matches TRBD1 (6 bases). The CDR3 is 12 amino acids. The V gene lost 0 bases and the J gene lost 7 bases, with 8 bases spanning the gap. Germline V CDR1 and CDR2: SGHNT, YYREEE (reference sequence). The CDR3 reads CASSLDTGEQYF. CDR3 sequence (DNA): TGTGCCAGCAGCTTGGATACAGGGGAGCAGTACTTC. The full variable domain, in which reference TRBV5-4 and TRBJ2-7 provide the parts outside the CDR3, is ETGVTQSPTHLIKTRGQQVTLRCSSQSGHNTVSWYQQALGQGPQFIFQYYREEENGRGNFPPRFSGLQFPNYSSELNVNALELDDSALYLCASSLDTGEQYFGPGTRLTVT.

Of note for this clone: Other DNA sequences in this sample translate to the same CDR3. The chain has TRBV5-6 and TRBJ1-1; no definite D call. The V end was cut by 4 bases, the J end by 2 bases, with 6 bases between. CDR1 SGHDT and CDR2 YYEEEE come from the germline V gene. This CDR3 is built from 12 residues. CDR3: CASSLTNTEAFF. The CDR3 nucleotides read TGTGCCAGCAGCCTAACAAACACTGAAGCTTTCTTT.

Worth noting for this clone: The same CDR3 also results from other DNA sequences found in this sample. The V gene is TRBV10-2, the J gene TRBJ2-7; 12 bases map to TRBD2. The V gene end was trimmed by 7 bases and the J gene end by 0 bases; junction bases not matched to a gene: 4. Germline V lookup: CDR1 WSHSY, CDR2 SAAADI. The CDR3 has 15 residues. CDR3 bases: TGCGCCAGCACTAGACTAGCGGGGGACTCCTACGAGCAGTACTTC. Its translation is CASTRLAGDSYEQYF.

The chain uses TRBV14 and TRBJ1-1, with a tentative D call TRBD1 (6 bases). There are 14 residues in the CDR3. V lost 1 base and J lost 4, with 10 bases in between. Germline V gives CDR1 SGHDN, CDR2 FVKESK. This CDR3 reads CASSQVLGGTEAFF. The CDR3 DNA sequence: TGTGCCAGCAGCCAAGTATTAGGGGGCACTGAAGCTTTCTTT.

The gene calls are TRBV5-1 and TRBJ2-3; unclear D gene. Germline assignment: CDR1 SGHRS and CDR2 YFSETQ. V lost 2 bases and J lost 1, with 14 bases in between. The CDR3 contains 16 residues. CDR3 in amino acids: CASSFGVLQGTDTQYF. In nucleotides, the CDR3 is TGCGCCAGCAGCTTCGGAGTGCTGCAAGGCACAGATACGCAGTATTTT.